The 10 T cell receptor beta chains reported below all come from one sample, sequenced in a study of shared clonotypes between healthy human individuals. Naivety among CD8 cells was defined by CD45RO negativity and positive CCR7 selection, thereby excluding terminally differentiated effector memory CD45RA+ cells. Generated by immunoSEQ multiplex PCR, the TCRdb table keeps only in-frame clones and is missing some. Of around 2,000,000 clones in the sample, about 95% are singletons; the top ten hold 1% to 1.5%. The source material was naive CD8+ T cells sorted from blood. All receptors derive from a man younger than 30 in good health.

J is TRBJ2-3 and V is TRBV27, with 9 bases fitting TRBD2. CDR1 and CDR2 from the germline V gene are MNHEY and SMNVEV (reference sequence). J lost 3 bases, V lost 2 bases, and 9 bases had no gene match. The CDR3 length is 17 residues. CDR3 residues: CASSLIGTSSGTDTQYF. The CDR3 region has the DNA TGTGCCAGCAGTTTAATAGGGACTAGCAGTGGGACAGATACGCAGTATTTT.

Only one count was recorded for this clone. V and J are TRBV10-2 and TRBJ2-5; 7 bases fit TRBD2. CDR1 and CDR2 (germline): WSHSY, SAAADI. Unmatched junction bases numbered 29, after V lost 3 bases and J lost 4 bases. The CDR3 is 22 residues long. The CDR3 spells CASSDMGEASGDFMHGGETQYF. The CDR3 nucleotides read TGCGCCAGCAGTGACATGGGGGAGGCTAGCGGAGACTTTATGCATGGGGGAGAGACCCAGTACTTC.

The chain combines TRBV21-1 with TRBJ2-7; the table gives TRBD2 as D, unverified against the DNA. TRBV21-1 is a listed pseudogene. The CDR3 runs 11 residues. The CDR3 reads CASSKKAEQYF. CDR3 sequence (DNA): TGTGCCAGCAGCAAAAAAGCCGAGCAGTACTTC.

This chain connects TRBV30 to TRBJ2-7; 9 bases line up with TRBD1. Losses at the gene ends were 5 bases for V and 6 bases for J; bases not matched to a gene: 5. Per germline, CDR1 GTSNPN and CDR2 SVGIG (reference sequence). The CDR3 is made up of 12 amino acids. CDR3 in amino acids: CAWDTGGGEQYF. CDR3 coding DNA: TGTGCCTGGGACACAGGGGGCGGCGAGCAGTACTTC.

V is TRBV7-9 and J is TRBJ2-7; D gene unclear. Trimming cost V 4 bases and J 6 bases, with 10 bases left between them. The CDR3 loop spans 12 amino acids. Germline V gene lookup returns CDR1 SEHNR and CDR2 FQNEAQ (reference sequence). This CDR3 is CASSSERVEQYF. For the CDR3, the DNA is TGTGCCAGCAGCTCGGAACGAGTCGAGCAGTACTTC.

This clone appeared a single time. The chain joins TRBV6-5 to TRBJ1-1; D call uncertain. The CDR3 totals 13 residues. V gave up 2 bases and J gave up 4 bases, with 8 bases separating them. Per the germline V gene, CDR1 is MNHEY and CDR2 is SVGAGI. The CDR3 DNA is TGTGCCAGCAGTTACGTTATCAGCACTGAAGCTTTCTTT. Translation gives CASSYVISTEAFF.

This chain's CDR3 is CASSLTLGDAYEQYF. The CDR3 DNA reads as TGCGCCAGCAGCCTGACATTGGGGGATGCCTACGAGCAGTACTTC. The chain uses TRBV4-1 and TRBJ2-7; perhaps D is TRBD1 or TRBD2 (5 bases each). CDR1 MGHRA and CDR2 YSYEKL come from the germline V gene. V shed 4 bases and J shed 2 bases, with 15 bases lying between them. This CDR3 region has 15 residues.

This chain uses TRBV7-9 with TRBJ2-7; D is possibly TRBD1 (6 bases). The germline V gene has CDR1 SEHNR and CDR2 FQNEAQ (reference sequence). The CDR3 runs to 17 residues. V was trimmed by 5 bases and J by 2 bases, leaving 22 bases between them. CDR3 sequence (DNA): TGTGCCAGCAGCCCATCCACCCCCCTGACAGGACCCTACGAGCAGTACTTC. Encoded protein: CASSPSTPLTGPYEQYF. Full variable domain (missing parts from reference TRBV7-9 and TRBJ2-7): DTGVSQNPRHKITKRGQNVTFRCDPISEHNRLYWYRQTLGQGPEFLTYFQNEAQLEKSRLLSDRFSAERPKGSFSTLEIQRTEQGDSAMYLCASSPSTPLTGPYEQYFGPGTRLTVT.

This chain links TRBV7-9 with TRBJ2-7; no definite D call. The ends were cut back, 5 bases at V and 4 bases at J, with 15 bases in the middle. CDR1 is SEHNR and CDR2 is FQNEAQ in the germline V gene (reference sequence). The CDR3 runs 14 residues. The CDR3 DNA reads TGTGCCAGCAGCCCCGCCATGGACCGGTACGAGCAGTACTTC. It is translated as CASSPAMDRYEQYF.

This clone came up once. The chain has TRBV19 and TRBJ1-4; TRBD1 agrees at 7 bases. Germline V gives CDR1 LNHDA, CDR2 SQIVND (reference sequence). This CDR3 is built from 15 residues. After removal of 4 bases from V and 6 bases from J, the junction contained 8 bases not matched to a gene. The CDR3 loop reads CASSKDREDDEKLFF. CDR3 coding DNA: TGTGCCAGTAGTAAAGACAGGGAAGACGATGAAAAACTGTTTTTT. Full variable domain (remainder filled in from reference TRBV19 and TRBJ1-4): DGGITQSPKYLFRKEGQNVTLSCEQNLNHDAMYWYRQDPGQGLRLIYYSQIVNDFQKGDIAEGYSVSREKKESFPLTVTSAQKNPTAFYLCASSKDREDDEKLFFGSGTQLSVL.